This TCR beta chain was recorded in a study of identical twins. General study findings and limits: Cord blood's abundant beta clonotypes had fewer insertions, unlike memory repertoires.

This clonotype showed up just a few times. What it binds is not known. The CDR3 is 14 amino acids. Germline V CDR1 and CDR2: DFQATT, SNEGSKA (reference sequence). V lost 1 base, J lost 5 bases, and 14 bases lay in between. Donors uniformly comprised healthy Caucasians. TCRdb reanalysed the 5' RACE reads using MiXCR and keeps one entry per CDR3 protein. The table shows 420,000 or so distinct CDR3 sequences, with around 20% occurring only once. Sequenced: naive T cells sorted from blood. This TCR was recovered from a man over 45 in good health. The chain has TRBV20-1 and TRBJ2-5, with D tentatively TRBD1 (6 bases). The CDR3 DNA reads TGCAGTGCTAGAGTGGGGGCAGGGGCCGAGACCCAGTACTTC. Its translation: CSARVGAGAETQYF.